A single sample is the source of the 7 T cell receptor beta chains below, sequenced in a study of cytomegalovirus exposure and HLA in healthy donors. PCR involved 60 Vbeta and 13 Jbeta primers. TCRdb's table, derived via immunoSEQ multiplex PCR, lists solely in-frame clones and lacks some. The sample comprises roughly 190,000 clones, around three quarters of which are singletons, and approximately 2.4% rests with the top ten. Sequencing was performed on PBMCs. Every receptor here comes from a woman between 45 and 65 years old in good health and CMV-seronegative.

This chain links TRBV18 with TRBJ1-2, with D uncertain. Trimming removed 5 bases at V and 7 bases at J, with 14 bases between. The germline V gene has CDR1 KGHSH and CDR2 LQKENI. This CDR3 has 13 residues. The CDR3 spells CASSIPGGGGYTF. For the CDR3, the DNA is TGTGCCAGCTCAATACCGGGAGGAGGTGGCTACACCTTC. Variable domain in full (rest from reference TRBV18 and TRBJ1-2): NAGVMQNPRHLVRRRGQEARLRCSPMKGHSHVYWYRQLPEEGLKFMVYLQKENIIDESGMPKERFSAEFPKEGPSILRIQQVVRGDSAAYFCASSIPGGGGYTFGSGTRLTVV.

A few counts support this clone. The chain is built from TRBV5-4 and TRBJ1-2, with 8 bases lining up with TRBD1. This CDR3 region has 13 residues. CDR1 is SGHNT, CDR2 YYREEE, per germline (reference sequence). With V trimmed by 4 bases and J by 3 bases, 2 bases remained unmatched. CDR3 in amino acids: CASSKTGDYGYTF. For the CDR3, the DNA is TGTGCCAGCAGCAAGACAGGGGACTATGGCTACACCTTC.

This clone was counted once. The V and J genes are TRBV7-2 and TRBJ1-5; tentatively, D is TRBD1 (6 bases). With 5 bases removed from V and 1 base from J, the gap between germline ends came to 15 bases. CDR1 and CDR2 (germline): SGHTA, FQGNSA. The CDR3 totals 16 residues. The CDR3 region is CASSRGGLGSNQPQHF. In DNA form, the CDR3 reads TGTGCCAGCAGCCGGGGGGGCCTTGGGAGCAATCAGCCCCAGCATTTT.

V gene TRBV6-5 combines with J gene TRBJ1-4; no reliable D call. The CDR3 has 14 residues. The germline V and J ends were trimmed by 6 bases and 6 bases, with 14 bases remaining between them. Germline lookup yields CDR1 MNHEY and CDR2 SVGAGI. The CDR3 DNA reads as TGTGCCAGCAGACACGACAAGGTAGATGAAAAACTGTTTTTT. This sequence encodes CASRHDKVDEKLFF.

V usage is TRBV4-2 and J usage is TRBJ2-2, with unresolved D. Germline lookup yields CDR1 LGHNA and CDR2 YNFKEQ. The length of the CDR3 is 16 residues. Trimming cost V 1 base and J 5 bases, with 14 bases left between them. DNA for the CDR3: TGTGCCAGCAGCCAAGTCGCAGGTGGCTCAACCGGGGAGCTGTTTTTT. Protein product: CASSQVAGGSTGELFF.

DNA of the CDR3: TGTGCCACCAGCAGAGGGAGCTCCTACGAGCAGTACTTC. It specifies CATSRGSSYEQYF. V is TRBV15 and J is TRBJ2-7, with unresolved D. The CDR3 is made up of 13 amino acids. The V gene's germline CDR1 is LNHNV and CDR2 YYDKDF (reference sequence). Trimming took 1 base from V and 0 from J, leaving 4 bases between them.

The chain joins TRBV28 to TRBJ1-1, with D uncertain. The CDR3 contains 14 residues. V lost 3 bases and J 0 bases, leaving 8 bases between the germline ends. In germline, CDR1 is MDHEN, CDR2 SYDVKM. CDR3 coding DNA: TGTGCCAGCAGTTTGACGGAGATGAACACTGAAGCTTTCTTT. Translation: CASSLTEMNTEAFF.